This is a list of T cell receptor beta chains from one sample in a study of CD8+ T cells in alopecia areata. TCRdb's copy holds only in-frame clones and misses some; the assay was immunoSEQ multiplex PCR. This sample has a few hundred thousand clones, with roughly 69% found just once. The source was CD4+ T cells sorted from blood, collected at week 0. These receptors were obtained from a human donor with alopecia areata. CDR3s include the opening cysteine and the closing phenylalanine or tryptophan. Each record gives: clone size, V gene, D gene, J gene, CDR3 protein, CDR3 DNA. A D gene is named only where the DNA matches it firmly. Some rows mark clone size as missing; the rest say once, few, many or name a class of expanded clone.

clone size: .
V gene: TRBV27
D gene: .
J gene: TRBJ1-1
CDR3 protein: CASSRGTEAFF
CDR3 DNA: TGTGCCAGCTCAAGGGGCACTGAAGCTTTCTTT

clone size: .
V gene: TRBV7-9
D gene: TRBD1
J gene: TRBJ1-5
CDR3 protein: CASSSDRGGQPQHF
CDR3 DNA: TGTGCCAGCAGCAGTGACAGGGGTGGTCAGCCCCAGCATTTT

clone size: .
V gene: TRBV25-1
D gene: .
J gene: TRBJ2-3
CDR3 protein: CASKADTQYF
CDR3 DNA: TGTGCCAGCAAGGCAGATACGCAGTATTTT

clone size: once
V gene: TRBV4-1
D gene: .
J gene: TRBJ2-3
CDR3 protein: CASSQSGRQRF
CDR3 DNA: TGCGCCAGCAGCCAATCGGGACGGCAGCGTTTT

clone size: few
V gene: TRBV11-2
D gene: .
J gene: TRBJ2-5
CDR3 protein: CASSVGTFQETQYF
CDR3 DNA: TGTGCCAGCAGCGTCGGGACATTCCAAGAGACCCAGTACTTC

clone size: .
V gene: TRBV7-2
D gene: TRBD1
J gene: TRBJ2-6
CDR3 protein: CASSIPTGGPWLGANVLTF
CDR3 DNA: TGTGCCAGCAGCATCCCTACAGGGGGGCCTTGGCTTGGGGCCAACGTCCTGACTTTC

clone size: .
V gene: TRBV2
D gene: .
J gene: TRBJ2-7
CDR3 protein: CASGTGILTYEQYF
CDR3 DNA: TGTGCCAGCGGCACCGGGATTTTAACCTACGAGCAGTACTTC

clone size: .
V gene: TRBV30
D gene: .
J gene: TRBJ1-5
CDR3 protein: CAWSVQGWGNQPQHF
CDR3 DNA: TGTGCCTGGAGTGTACAGGGTTGGGGCAATCAGCCCCAGCATTTT

clone size: .
V gene: TRBV5-6
D gene: .
J gene: TRBJ2-1
CDR3 protein: CASSYQGREQFF
CDR3 DNA: TGTGCCAGCAGCTACCAGGGCCGAGAGCAGTTCTTC

clone size: .
V gene: TRBV14
D gene: .
J gene: TRBJ2-5
CDR3 protein: CASSQELKETQYF
CDR3 DNA: TGTGCCAGCAGCCAAGAGCTGAAAGAGACCCAGTACTTC

clone size: .
V gene: TRBV15
D gene: .
J gene: TRBJ1-2
CDR3 protein: CATSQGGYGYTF
CDR3 DNA: TGTGCCACCAGCCAGGGTGGCTATGGCTACACCTTC

clone size: .
V gene: TRBV9
D gene: .
J gene: TRBJ2-2
CDR3 protein: CASSVGGELFF
CDR3 DNA: TGTGCCAGCAGCGTAGGCGGGGAGCTGTTTTTT

clone size: few
V gene: TRBV5-1
D gene: TRBD2
J gene: TRBJ2-2
CDR3 protein: CASSRGASNTGELFF
CDR3 DNA: TGCGCCAGCTCGCGGGGGGCCTCGAACACCGGGGAGCTGTTTTTT

clone size: few
V gene: TRBV15
D gene: .
J gene: TRBJ2-1
CDR3 protein: CATSTTRSYNEQFF
CDR3 DNA: TGTGCCACCAGCACCACGCGCTCCTACAATGAGCAGTTCTTC

clone size: once
V gene: TRBV11-1
D gene: .
J gene: TRBJ2-1
CDR3 protein: CASSFPDRSEQFF
CDR3 DNA: TGTGCCAGCAGCTTCCCCGACAGGTCTGAGCAGTTCTTC

clone size: once
V gene: TRBV2
D gene: TRBD2
J gene: TRBJ2-5
CDR3 protein: CASSAPALAGPQRAQYF
CDR3 DNA: TGTGCCAGCAGTGCCCCGGCGCTAGCGGGGCCTCAACGGGCCCAGTACTTC

clone size: .
V gene: TRBV5-6
D gene: .
J gene: TRBJ1-6
CDR3 protein: CASSFPTGLGDSPLHF
CDR3 DNA: TGTGCCAGCAGCTTTCCGACAGGCCTCGGGGATTCACCCCTCCACTTT

clone size: few
V gene: TRBV28
D gene: .
J gene: TRBJ1-2
CDR3 protein: CASSVGRTINYGYTF
CDR3 DNA: TGTGCCAGCAGCGTCGGACGGACTATTAACTATGGCTACACCTTC

clone size: few
V gene: TRBV19
D gene: .
J gene: TRBJ2-4
CDR3 protein: CASSWWGGKNIQYF
CDR3 DNA: TGTGCCAGTAGTTGGTGGGGTGGCAAAAACATTCAGTACTTC

clone size: few
V gene: TRBV30
D gene: .
J gene: TRBJ2-3
CDR3 protein: CAWMVHTDTQYF
CDR3 DNA: TGTGCCTGGATGGTGCACACAGATACGCAGTATTTT

clone size: .
V gene: TRBV7-2
D gene: .
J gene: TRBJ1-5
CDR3 protein: CASSLIDNQPQHF
CDR3 DNA: TGTGCCAGCAGCTTAATAGACAATCAGCCCCAGCATTTT

clone size: .
V gene: TRBV6-5
D gene: .
J gene: TRBJ1-5
CDR3 protein: CASSRSRGSNQPQHF
CDR3 DNA: TGTGCCAGCAGTAGGAGCCGAGGGAGCAATCAGCCCCAGCATTTT

clone size: .
V gene: TRBV6-1
D gene: TRBD1
J gene: TRBJ1-5
CDR3 protein: CASSEWTGVSNQPQHF
CDR3 DNA: TGTGCCAGCAGTGAGTGGACAGGGGTAAGCAATCAGCCCCAGCATTTT

clone size: .
V gene: TRBV7-9
D gene: TRBD2
J gene: TRBJ2-1
CDR3 protein: CASGGDLDEQFF
CDR3 DNA: TGTGCCAGCGGGGGGGATTTGGATGAGCAGTTCTTC

clone size: .
V gene: TRBV5-1
D gene: TRBD1
J gene: TRBJ1-2
CDR3 protein: CASSSGQGEGYTF
CDR3 DNA: TGCGCCAGCAGCTCGGGACAGGGCGAAGGCTACACCTTC

clone size: .
V gene: TRBV2
D gene: TRBD1
J gene: TRBJ1-1
CDR3 protein: CASSAQGAHTEAFF
CDR3 DNA: TGTGCCAGCAGCGCCCAGGGGGCTCACACTGAAGCTTTCTTT

clone size: .
V gene: TRBV30
D gene: .
J gene: TRBJ2-7
CDR3 protein: CAWSIGVAYEQYF
CDR3 DNA: TGTGCCTGGAGCATTGGTGTTGCCTACGAGCAGTACTTC

clone size: .
V gene: TRBV7-6
D gene: .
J gene: TRBJ1-1
CDR3 protein: CASRPSGGDTEAFF
CDR3 DNA: TGTGCCAGCAGGCCTTCGGGGGGAGACACTGAAGCTTTCTTT

clone size: few
V gene: TRBV6-5
D gene: .
J gene: TRBJ2-5
CDR3 protein: CAAGAGETQYF
CDR3 DNA: TGTGCCGCGGGGGCGGGGGAGACCCAGTACTTC

clone size: .
V gene: TRBV25-1
D gene: .
J gene: TRBJ2-3
CDR3 protein: CASGVGGTDTQYF
CDR3 DNA: TGTGCCAGCGGGGTTGGGGGGACGGATACGCAGTATTTT

clone size: .
V gene: TRBV27
D gene: TRBD1
J gene: TRBJ1-2
CDR3 protein: CASRAMTGGRYGYTF
CDR3 DNA: TGTGCCAGCAGGGCAATGACAGGGGGCAGGTATGGCTACACCTTC

clone size: .
V gene: TRBV30
D gene: .
J gene: TRBJ2-4
CDR3 protein: CAWSRGAKNIQYF
CDR3 DNA: TGTGCCTGGAGTAGAGGGGCCAAAAACATTCAGTACTTC

clone size: few
V gene: TRBV29-1
D gene: .
J gene: TRBJ2-3
CDR3 protein: CSVDPGTDTQYF
CDR3 DNA: TGCAGCGTCGACCCGGGGACAGATACGCAGTATTTT

clone size: .
V gene: TRBV5-1
D gene: .
J gene: TRBJ2-5
CDR3 protein: CASSTTPQETQYF
CDR3 DNA: TGCGCCAGCAGCACGACACCTCAAGAGACCCAGTACTTC

clone size: few
V gene: TRBV27
D gene: TRBD1
J gene: TRBJ1-2
CDR3 protein: CASSRMTGAIGYTF
CDR3 DNA: TGTGCCAGCAGTCGAATGACAGGGGCTATTGGCTACACCTTC

clone size: .
V gene: TRBV18
D gene: .
J gene: TRBJ2-7
CDR3 protein: CASSPTVYEQYF
CDR3 DNA: TGTGCCAGCTCACCGACAGTGTACGAGCAGTACTTC

clone size: .
V gene: TRBV30
D gene: TRBD1
J gene: TRBJ2-2
CDR3 protein: CAWSGGQERTGELFF
CDR3 DNA: TGTGCCTGGAGTGGGGGACAGGAGCGCACCGGGGAGCTGTTTTTT

clone size: few
V gene: TRBV30
D gene: .
J gene: TRBJ1-2
CDR3 protein: CAWRYGYTF
CDR3 DNA: TGTGCCTGGAGATATGGCTACACCTTC

clone size: once
V gene: TRBV5-6
D gene: TRBD2
J gene: TRBJ2-5
CDR3 protein: CASSFGLAGGETQYF
CDR3 DNA: TGTGCCAGCAGCTTTGGACTAGCGGGGGGTGAGACCCAGTACTTC

clone size: few
V gene: TRBV5-1
D gene: TRBD2
J gene: TRBJ2-2
CDR3 protein: CASRREPGTGELFF
CDR3 DNA: TGCGCCAGCAGGCGGGAGCCTGGCACCGGGGAGCTGTTTTTT

clone size: few
V gene: TRBV11-1
D gene: .
J gene: TRBJ2-7
CDR3 protein: CASSRGPYEQYF
CDR3 DNA: TGTGCCAGCAGCCGAGGACCCTACGAGCAGTACTTC

clone size: .
V gene: TRBV29-1
D gene: .
J gene: TRBJ1-2
CDR3 protein: CSVADVSSYTF
CDR3 DNA: TGCAGCGTGGCAGATGTTAGCAGCTACACCTTC

clone size: many
V gene: TRBV7-9
D gene: .
J gene: TRBJ1-2
CDR3 protein: CASSPHLGGYTF
CDR3 DNA: TGTGCCAGCAGCCCCCACCTCGGTGGCTACACCTTC

clone size: .
V gene: TRBV9
D gene: .
J gene: TRBJ1-1
CDR3 protein: CASSVEWGSAEAFF
CDR3 DNA: TGTGCCAGCAGCGTAGAATGGGGATCGGCTGAAGCTTTCTTT

clone size: .
V gene: TRBV19
D gene: TRBD1
J gene: TRBJ1-6
CDR3 protein: CASSTTGAQSPLHF
CDR3 DNA: TGTGCCAGTAGTACGACAGGGGCGCAATCACCCCTCCACTTT

clone size: few
V gene: TRBV29-1
D gene: TRBD1
J gene: TRBJ2-7
CDR3 protein: CSVISDRAYEQYF
CDR3 DNA: TGCAGCGTTATCTCGGACAGGGCCTACGAGCAGTACTTC

clone size: .
V gene: TRBV4-2
D gene: .
J gene: TRBJ2-5
CDR3 protein: CASSPGGPKETQYF
CDR3 DNA: TGTGCCAGCAGCCCGGGGGGCCCGAAAGAGACCCAGTACTTC

clone size: few
V gene: TRBV29-1
D gene: TRBD1
J gene: TRBJ2-5
CDR3 protein: CSVLQGETQYF
CDR3 DNA: TGCAGCGTGCTACAGGGGGAGACCCAGTACTTC

clone size: .
V gene: TRBV30
D gene: TRBD1
J gene: TRBJ1-2
CDR3 protein: CAWSGPTGYYGYTF
CDR3 DNA: TGTGCCTGGAGTGGACCGACAGGGTACTATGGCTACACCTTC